The 26 T cell receptor beta chains given below trace back to one sample, sequenced in a study of shared clonotypes between healthy human individuals (dated by TCRdb to the early 2020s). The library was obtained by the immunoSEQ multiplex PCR assay. TCRdb stores this immuneACCESS table with in-frame sequences only. Part of the clones is absent; in the studies checked, under half of the shortfall reflects unresolved V genes, and no reason is known for the rest. The sample yields hundreds of thousands of clones; approximately 95% were counted once. The ten biggest clones cover around 0.12% of the sample. CD8 naive samples were CD45RO-negative cells positively selected for CCR7, giving a CD45RA+CCR7+ population that excluded TemRA cells. Source material: naive CD8+ T cells sorted from blood. Explained via the paper, the cell subset or site label denotes: CD45RA+CCR7+. The receptor set was obtained from a woman in her 30s in good health.

The chain is built from TRBV21-1 and TRBJ2-7; no DNA check was done on the table's D call, TRBD1. TRBV21-1 is a listed pseudogene. This CDR3 is 13 amino acids long. In DNA form, the CDR3 reads TGTGCCAGCCCCGGGGGACAGGATTACGAGCAGTACTTC. Protein product: CASPGGQDYEQYF.

The chain carries TRBV28 and TRBJ2-3; a possible D gene is TRBD2 (6 bases). Germline-derived CDR1 and CDR2 are MDHEN and SYDVKM. The CDR3 length is 17 residues. The V end lost 4 bases, the J end lost 1 base, and 18 bases lay between the germline ends. CDR3 sequence (DNA): TGTGCCAGCAGTTCGGGAGTTTCGCCTCCTGGCACAGATACGCAGTATTTT. This codes for CASSSGVSPPGTDTQYF.

The V gene is TRBV20-1, the J gene TRBJ2-5; TRBD2 is a possible D gene (5 bases). Germline values: CDR1 DFQATT, CDR2 SNEGSKA (reference sequence). The CDR3 is 11 amino acids. V gave up 6 bases and J gave up 11 bases, with 16 bases separating them. CDR3 DNA: TGCAGTGCCATGGACTCAACAACGCAGTACTTC. Translation: CSAMDSTTQYF.

The V call is TRBV7-9, the J call TRBJ2-3, with D unresolved. The CDR3 runs to 13 residues. Germline CDR1 reads SEHNR; CDR2 reads FQNEAQ (reference sequence). Trimming pared 3 bases from V and 1 base from J, leaving 5 bases between. The DNA for the CDR3 is TGTGCCAGCAGCTTGTCGGGCACAGATACGCAGTATTTT. Its protein product is CASSLSGTDTQYF. Full variable domain (missing parts from reference TRBV7-9 and TRBJ2-3): DTGVSQNPRHKITKRGQNVTFRCDPISEHNRLYWYRQTLGQGPEFLTYFQNEAQLEKSRLLSDRFSAERPKGSFSTLEIQRTEQGDSAMYLCASSLSGTDTQYFGPGTRLTVL.

V and J are TRBV27 and TRBJ2-5, with D maybe TRBD2 (5 bases). Germline V gives CDR1 MNHEY, CDR2 SMNVEV (reference sequence). CDR3 length: 15 amino acids. Deletions cut 6 bases from V and 5 bases from J, with 19 bases between. The CDR3 DNA follows: TGTGCCAGCAGCGACGATCCCCGGGAAACGGAGACCCAGTACTTC. It encodes CASSDDPRETETQYF.

The genes are TRBV7-6 and TRBJ2-3; maybe TRBD2 (5 bases). CDR1 is SGHVS and CDR2 is FNYEAQ in the germline V gene. CDR3 size: 14 residues. Trimming left V 1 base short and J 1 base short, with 6 bases between. The CDR3 coding sequence is TGTGCCAGCAGCTTAGGAGCGGGCACAGATACGCAGTATTTT. Protein sequence: CASSLGAGTDTQYF.

The chain combines TRBV27 with TRBJ2-5; possible D gene TRBD2, 5 bases. The CDR3 has 15 residues. Germline loops: CDR1 MNHEY, CDR2 SMNVEV (reference sequence). The ends were cut back, 8 bases at V and 5 bases at J, with 21 bases in the middle. The CDR3 DNA reads TGTGCCAGCTCTTCCTCTTGGGCTAGGAGGGAGACCCAGTACTTC. It codes for CASSSSWARRETQYF.

The chain joins TRBV4-1 to TRBJ1-1, with 9 bases identical to TRBD1. CDR3 length: 15 residues. CDR1 and CDR2 from the germline V gene are MGHRA and YSYEKL. Germline trimming cut 4 bases from V and 4 bases from J; bases unmatched to any gene: 7. Here the CDR3 DNA reads TGCGCCAGCAGCCCCCGGACAGGGGAATCCACTGAAGCTTTCTTT. Encoded protein: CASSPRTGESTEAFF.

V gene TRBV6-1 combines with J gene TRBJ1-1; TRBD1 might be the D (6 bases). The CDR3 is made up of 13 amino acids. CDR1 is MNHNS, CDR2 SASEGT, per germline. V was clipped by 8 bases and J by 3 bases, with 13 bases between them. The CDR3 region has the DNA TGTGCCAGCCGTGGGGGACACTACACTGAAGCTTTCTTT. The encoded protein is CASRGGHYTEAFF.

The V call is TRBV28, the J call TRBJ2-7, with 7 positions matching TRBD1. From germline, CDR1 is MDHEN and CDR2 SYDVKM. Trimming removed 4 bases from V and 4 bases from J; junction bases left unmatched: 4. The CDR3 length is 13 residues. The CDR3 coding sequence is TGTGCCAGCAGTTCGGGGACAGTTTACGAGCAGTACTTC. Translated: CASSSGTVYEQYF.

The V call is TRBV7-9, the J call TRBJ2-7; no reliable D call. The CDR3 is 14 residues long. Germline CDR1 is SEHNR and CDR2 is FQNEAQ (reference sequence). Deletions cut 3 bases from V and 4 bases from J, with 13 bases between. The chain's CDR3 is CASSFSTPQYEQYF. CDR3 nucleotides: TGTGCCAGCAGCTTCTCCACCCCCCAGTACGAGCAGTACTTC. The variable domain in full, with the rest retrieved from reference TRBV7-9 and TRBJ2-7, is DTGVSQNPRHKITKRGQNVTFRCDPISEHNRLYWYRQTLGQGPEFLTYFQNEAQLEKSRLLSDRFSAERPKGSFSTLEIQRTEQGDSAMYLCASSFSTPQYEQYFGPGTRLTVT.

This sequence joins TRBV21-1 and TRBJ2-3; the table assigns TRBD2, which was not confirmed against the DNA. TRBV21-1 is tagged as a pseudogene. The CDR3 is 17 residues long. CDR3 sequence (DNA): TGTGCCAGCAGCAAAGTGGGGAGACTAGCGGTCCCAGATACGCAGTATTTT. Translation: CASSKVGRLAVPDTQYF.

The chain carries TRBV7-9 and TRBJ2-7; 9 nucleotides line up with TRBD1. Germline V CDR1 and CDR2: SEHNR, FQNEAQ (reference sequence). The junction had 8 bases not matched to a gene; V was cut back by 5 bases and J by 3 bases. The CDR3 is made up of 15 amino acids. The CDR3 spells CASSHGTGRVYEQYF. CDR3 sequence (DNA): TGTGCCAGCAGCCACGGGACAGGGAGAGTCTACGAGCAGTACTTC.

V and J are TRBV7-9 and TRBJ2-5; TRBD1 agrees at 8 bases. Gene TRBJ2-7 matches the end of the DNA better, so the J call may be wrong. The CDR3 extends over 14 amino acids. CDR1 SEHNR and CDR2 FQNEAQ come from the germline V gene (reference sequence). CDR3 nucleotide sequence: TGTGCCAGCAGCTTACCCAGGGGGCACCGCGAGCAGTACTTC. Translation: CASSLPRGHREQYF.

About this clone itself: Other DNA sequences in the sample encode the same CDR3. CDR3 residues: CASSQTSGSYEQYF. Here the CDR3 DNA reads TGCGCCAGCAGCCAGACTAGCGGGTCCTACGAGCAGTACTTC. The V gene is TRBV4-1, the J gene TRBJ2-7; 10 bases align to TRBD2. From germline, CDR1 is MGHRA and CDR2 YSYEKL. CDR3 length equals 14 residues. Unmatched junction bases numbered 0, after V lost 3 bases and J lost 1 base.

Comments on this clone: This CDR3 is also generated by other DNA sequences in the sample. The chain carries TRBV9 and TRBJ2-1, with D maybe TRBD2 (7 bases). This CDR3 spans 15 amino acids. In germline, CDR1 is SGDLS, CDR2 YYNGEE. Trimming removed 2 bases at V and 4 bases at J, with 13 bases between. Here the CDR3 reads CASSVGGGPYNEQFF. CDR3 DNA: TGTGCCAGCAGCGTGGGAGGGGGGCCTTACAATGAGCAGTTCTTC. Filled out from reference TRBV9 and TRBJ2-1, the complete variable domain reads DSGVTQTPKHLITATGQRVTLRCSPRSGDLSVYWYQQSLDQGLQFLIQYYNGEERAKGNILERFSAQQFPDLHSELNLSSLELGDSALYFCASSVGGGPYNEQFFGPGTRLTVL.

This rearrangement joins TRBV14 to TRBJ2-1; TRBD1 matches 7 bases. With V trimmed by 3 bases and J by 3 bases, 8 bases remained unmatched. CDR3 length: 16 residues. The germline CDR1 and CDR2 sequences are SGHDN and FVKESK. CDR3 DNA sequence: TGTGCCAGCAGCCAGTCGGGACAGAGACTCTACAATGAGCAGTTCTTC. Encoded protein: CASSQSGQRLYNEQFF.

The V and J genes are TRBV7-8 and TRBJ1-2, with D hard to call. V was pared by 2 bases and J by 7 bases, with 11 bases between. Germline CDR1 reads SGHVS; CDR2 reads FQNEAQ. The CDR3 runs to 13 residues. CDR3 coding DNA: TGTGCCAGCAGCTTATCAACCTCGGGTGGCTACACCTTC. Its translation is CASSLSTSGGYTF.

The rearrangement joins TRBV6-5 to TRBJ1-1; D is uncertain. CDR1 is MNHEY, CDR2 SVGAGI, per germline. The CDR3 sequence is 13 residues long. V gave up 5 bases and J gave up 1 base, with 8 bases separating them. The CDR3: CASSTPSNTEAFF. CDR3 DNA: TGTGCCAGCAGTACCCCATCGAACACTGAAGCTTTCTTT.

V is TRBV27 and J is TRBJ1-5; 7 bases are a match to TRBD1. The CDR3 has 14 amino acids. Germline V gene lookup returns CDR1 MNHEY and CDR2 SMNVEV (reference sequence). J gave up 3 bases and V 6 bases, and 5 bases lay outside the gene matches. The CDR3, as DNA: TGTGCCAGCAGACCCGGACAGGACAATCAGCCCCAGCATTTT. This encodes CASRPGQDNQPQHF.

The chain employs TRBV4-2 and TRBJ2-7; weak D call: TRBD1 (5 bases). CDR3 length equals 15 residues. V was trimmed by 4 bases and J by 3 bases, leaving 16 bases between them. From germline, CDR1 is LGHNA and CDR2 YNFKEQ. CDR3 DNA sequence: TGTGCCAGCAGCCCCCAAGGGCAGGGAATCTACGAGCAGTACTTC. Encoded protein: CASSPQGQGIYEQYF.

CDR3 nucleotide sequence: TGCGCCAGCAGCCTAAGACAGGGTAGTACCGGGGAGCTGTTTTTT. Amino acids: CASSLRQGSTGELFF. The chain has TRBV5-1 and TRBJ2-2; 7 nucleotides agree with TRBD1. This CDR3 is 15 amino acids long. J was trimmed by 5 bases and V by 4 bases; bases with no gene match: 8. Germline CDR1 SGHRS, CDR2 YFSETQ.

The V and J genes are TRBV15 and TRBJ1-6; D possibly corresponds to TRBD1 (5 bases). V lost 0 bases and J 8 bases, leaving 11 bases between the germline ends. The CDR3 length is 15 residues. The V gene's germline CDR1 is LNHNV and CDR2 YYDKDF (reference sequence). The CDR3 DNA reads as TGTGCCACCAGCAGAGAACGGCAGGGCCATTCACCCCTCCACTTT. Its translation: CATSRERQGHSPLHF. Variable domain in full (rest from reference TRBV15 and TRBJ1-6): DAMVIQNPRYQVTQFGKPVTLSCSQTLNHNVMYWYQQKSSQAPKLLFHYYDKDFNNEADTPDNFQSRRPNTSFCFLDIRSPGLGDTAMYLCATSRERQGHSPLHFGNGTRLTVT.

The chain employs TRBV11-2 and TRBJ2-5, with 8 bases that match TRBD1. From germline, CDR1 is SGHAT and CDR2 FQNNGV. The CDR3 sequence is 15 residues long. Germline trimming cut 5 bases from V and 4 bases from J; bases unmatched to any gene: 9. DNA of the CDR3: TGTGCCAGCAGCGCTAGGACAGGGAGTGTAGAGACCCAGTACTTC. It yields the protein CASSARTGSVETQYF. The full variable domain, rest sourced from reference TRBV11-2 and TRBJ2-5, is EAGVAQSPRYKIIEKRQSVAFWCNPISGHATLYWYQQILGQGPKLLIQFQNNGVVDDSQLPKDRFSAERLKGVDSTLKIQPAKLEDSAVYLCASSARTGSVETQYFGPGTRLLVL.

The chain links TRBV7-9 to TRBJ2-5; 7 bases fit TRBD1. The closer fit of TRBJ2-7 to the DNA end suggests the J call may be wrong. The CDR3 covers 14 residues. Germline-derived CDR1 and CDR2 are SEHNR and FQNEAQ (reference sequence). The DNA of the CDR3 is TGTGCCAGCAGCTCCGGGACAGCCTCCTACGAGCAGTACTTC. Translated: CASSSGTASYEQYF.

The CDR3 sequence is CASRPPEGVSSYEQYF. The CDR3 DNA reads as TGTGCCAGCAGACCCCCGGAGGGGGTCAGCTCCTACGAGCAGTACTTC. This chain links TRBV7-9 with TRBJ2-7; either TRBD1 or TRBD2 may fit D (6 bases each). This CDR3 region has 16 residues. The V gene lost 6 bases and the J gene lost 0 bases, with 18 bases spanning the gap. Per germline, CDR1 SEHNR and CDR2 FQNEAQ (reference sequence).